A single sample gave rise to the 30 T cell receptor beta chains below, sequenced in a study of read filtering for tumor transcriptome and immune sequencing. This library used roughly 430 ng RNA and molecular barcoded adaptors spanning alpha/delta and beta/gamma chains. TCRdb processed the reads anew with MiXCR; each CDR3 protein has one entry. The sample has almost 40,000 distinct CDR3 sequences; approximately 14% are singletons. The sequenced sample was a population of CD138-negative cells sorted from bone marrow. The receptor source for this set is a donor aged 40 or older with multiple myeloma.

This clonotype is medium-sized. The chain carries TRBV20-1 and TRBJ2-1; TRBD1 aligns across 7 bases. CDR3 length: 16 amino acids. With 0 bases clipped from V and 4 bases from J, the junction kept 9 bases outside the gene matches. CDR1 DFQATT and CDR2 SNEGSKA come from the germline V gene (reference sequence). The CDR3 loop reads CSARDPGQSGYNEQFF. For the CDR3, the DNA is TGCAGTGCTAGAGACCCGGGACAGAGCGGTTACAATGAGCAGTTCTTC.

Many counts were recorded for this clonotype. This chain joins TRBV6-2 or TRBV6-3 and TRBJ1-5, with D unresolved. Trimming stripped 2 bases from V and 5 bases from J, with 7 bases between. Per the germline V gene, CDR1 is MNHEY and CDR2 is SVGEGT. The CDR3 has 13 residues. CDR3 nucleotides: TGTGCCAGCAGTTACGCAAGGGATCAGCCCCAGCATTTT. Residues: CASSYARDQPQHF.

This clonotype was found many times. The V gene is TRBV27, the J gene TRBJ1-5; 8 nucleotides match TRBD1. The ends lost 0 bases at V and 6 bases at J; junction bases unmatched: 7. From germline, CDR1 is MNHEY and CDR2 SMNVEV (reference sequence). CDR3 size: 16 residues. CDR3 DNA: TGTGCCAGCAGTTTATCGATCAGGGGGCTGGGTCAGCCCCAGCATTTT. Residues: CASSLSIRGLGQPQHF.

This sequence joins TRBV20-1 and TRBJ2-2, with D uncertain. Trimming shortened V by 6 bases and J by 5 bases, and 13 bases separated the two germline ends. CDR1 is DFQATT and CDR2 is SNEGSKA in the germline V gene (reference sequence). The CDR3 runs to 13 residues. CDR3 protein: CSANKRNTGELFF. The CDR3 nucleotides read TGCAGTGCCAACAAACGGAATACCGGGGAGCTGTTTTTT.

This clonotype has only a few counts. This chain joins TRBV20-1 and TRBJ1-2; tentatively, D is TRBD1 (6 bases). This CDR3 is 13 amino acids long. CDR1 is DFQATT, CDR2 SNEGSKA, per germline (reference sequence). With 2 bases removed from V and 4 bases from J, the gap between germline ends came to 11 bases. The CDR3 sequence: CSARTTGFYGYTF. The CDR3 DNA is TGCAGTGCTAGAACCACAGGGTTCTATGGCTACACCTTC.

In its sample, this clonotype was seen many times. The rearrangement joins TRBV28 to TRBJ2-3; possibly TRBD1 for D (6 bases). Germline lookup yields CDR1 MDHEN and CDR2 SYDVKM. There are 14 residues in the CDR3. Trimming removed 5 bases at V and 4 bases at J, with 13 bases between. The CDR3 nucleotides are TGTGCCAGCAGTCCCACAGGGCGTCCAGATACGCAGTATTTT. It yields the protein CASSPTGRPDTQYF.

This clonotype has just a few counts. The J gene is TRBJ1-5, the V gene TRBV3-1; 8 bases are a match to TRBD1. CDR3 length equals 17 residues. The germline CDR1 and CDR2 sequences are LGHDT and YNNKEL (reference sequence). The V gene end was trimmed by 1 base and the J gene end by 2 bases; junction bases not matched to a gene: 7. Here the CDR3 DNA reads TGTGCCAGCAGCCAAGGCACAGGGGGAACTGGCAATCAGCCCCAGCATTTT. The encoded protein is CASSQGTGGTGNQPQHF. Looking up the rest from reference TRBV3-1 and TRBJ1-5 gives the full variable domain: DTAVSQTPKYLVTQMGNDKSIKCEQNLGHDTMYWYKQDSKKFLKIMFSYNNKELIINETVPNRFSPKSPDKAHLNLHINSLELGDSAVYFCASSQGTGGTGNQPQHFGDGTRLSIL.

This clonotype was detected ten times or more. V and J are TRBV4-2 and TRBJ1-4; TRBD1 matches at 7 bases. This CDR3 is 16 amino acids long. V lost 3 bases, J lost 0 bases, and 4 bases stayed unmatched. Germline CDR1 LGHNA, CDR2 YNFKEQ. CDR3: CASSQGQTATNEKLFF. As DNA, the CDR3 is TGTGCCAGCAGCCAGGGACAGACCGCAACTAATGAAAAACTGTTTTTT.

The chain has TRBV7-9 and TRBJ2-5; 10 nucleotides match TRBD1. The CDR3 has 17 amino acids. CDR1 is SEHNR and CDR2 is FQNEAQ in the germline V gene (reference sequence). Trimming took 5 bases from V and 2 from J; bases not matched to a gene: 11. CDR3 nucleotides: TGTGCCAGCAGCGCGACAGGGGGCCTAAGATTACAAGAGACCCAGTACTTC. Protein sequence: CASSATGGLRLQETQYF.

With respect to this clonotype: This likely came from a read error, as a far larger clone is one base away. The gene calls are TRBV6-6 and TRBJ2-1; TRBD2 might be the D (6 bases). The CDR3 covers 12 residues. CDR1 and CDR2 from the germline V gene are MNHNY and SVGAGI (reference sequence). The CDR3 is CASSYLGGEQLF. The CDR3 nucleotides read TGTGCCAGCAGTTACCTGGGAGGTGAGCAGCTCTTC.

This clonotype appeared many times. The chain carries TRBV5-1 and TRBJ1-2; weak D call: TRBD1 (5 bases). This CDR3 spans 14 amino acids. V lost 0 bases to trimming and J lost 2 bases, with 8 bases between them. Germline-derived CDR1 and CDR2 are SGHRS and YFSETQ. CDR3 region: CASSLAGTNYGYTF. Here the CDR3 DNA reads TGCGCCAGCAGCTTGGCAGGGACGAACTATGGCTACACCTTC.

This rearrangement joins TRBV12-3 or TRBV12-4 to TRBJ1-2, with 7 bases fitting TRBD1. With V trimmed by 6 bases and J by 4 bases, 8 bases remained unmatched. The length of the CDR3 is 14 residues. The CDR3 DNA sequence: TGTGCCAGCAGGCGACAGGGCGGGATCTATGGCTACACCTTC. The encoded protein is CASRRQGGIYGYTF.

This clonotype has at least ten counts. The chain combines TRBV7-2 with TRBJ2-3; 11 nucleotides line up with TRBD2. The CDR3 has 16 amino acids. With 1 base clipped from V and 6 bases from J, the junction kept 6 bases outside the gene matches. Germline CDR1 reads SGHTA; CDR2 reads FQGNSA. The CDR3, as DNA: TGTGCCAGCAGCTTAGGACTAGCGGGGTGGAGTGATACGCAGTATTTT. Translating it yields CASSLGLAGWSDTQYF.

This clonotype counts as medium-sized (0.01 to 0.1%). CDR3 region: CASSDPSGKTEAFF. CDR3 in DNA: TGTGCCAGCAGCGACCCCTCAGGGAAAACTGAAGCTTTCTTT. This chain connects TRBV9 to TRBJ1-1; a possible D gene is TRBD1 (5 bases). CDR1 is SGDLS, CDR2 YYNGEE, per germline. The CDR3 runs 14 residues. The germline V and J ends were trimmed by 3 bases and 5 bases, with 14 bases remaining between them.

This clonotype was seen more than once but under ten times. The chain has TRBV28 and TRBJ1-1; 9 positions match TRBD1. Germline loops: CDR1 MDHEN, CDR2 SYDVKM. The ends lost 6 bases at V and 4 bases at J; junction bases unmatched: 9. The CDR3 consists of 15 residues. The CDR3 loop is CASRPGTGIGTEAFF. CDR3 sequence (DNA): TGTGCCAGCAGACCGGGGACAGGGATCGGCACTGAAGCTTTCTTT.

This clonotype was observed many times. The V gene is TRBV2, the J gene TRBJ2-5; D not certain. The CDR3 totals 14 residues. The germline V and J ends were trimmed by 2 bases and 5 bases, with 12 bases remaining between them. CDR1 is SNHLY and CDR2 is FYNNEI in the germline V gene. Written as DNA, the CDR3 is TGTGCCAGCAGTGAAACTACCTTAGGGGAGACCCAGTACTTC. This sequence encodes CASSETTLGETQYF. Full variable domain (missing parts from reference TRBV2 and TRBJ2-5): EPEVTQTPSHQVTQMGQEVILRCVPISNHLYFYWYRQILGQKVEFLVSFYNNEISEKSEIFDDQFSVERPDGSNFTLKIRSTKLEDSAMYFCASSETTLGETQYFGPGTRLLVL.

This clonotype was observed at least ten times. V usage is TRBV7-9 and J usage is TRBJ1-1; D unclear. V was clipped by 3 bases and J by 2 bases, with 7 bases between them. The CDR3 has 13 amino acids. Germline CDR1 is SEHNR and CDR2 is FQNEAQ (reference sequence). As DNA, the CDR3 is TGTGCCAGCAGCTTGATGGGAAACACTGAAGCTTTCTTT. It translates to CASSLMGNTEAFF.

This chain uses TRBV2 with TRBJ2-1; D is perhaps TRBD2 (5 bases). The CDR3 runs to 13 residues. From germline, CDR1 is SNHLY and CDR2 FYNNEI. Trimming pared 10 bases from V and 7 bases from J, leaving 17 bases between. The CDR3 protein is CATTADFRNEQFF. In DNA form, the CDR3 reads TGTGCCACCACAGCGGACTTCAGGAATGAGCAGTTCTTC.

This clonotype was counted many times. The chain has TRBV27 and TRBJ1-3; D is unclear. Per germline, CDR1 MNHEY and CDR2 SMNVEV (reference sequence). Trimming stripped 3 bases from V and 0 bases from J, with 9 bases between. The CDR3 is made up of 15 amino acids. CDR3 region: CASSLLGNSGNTIYF. CDR3 sequence (DNA): TGTGCCAGCAGTTTGTTGGGCAACTCTGGAAACACCATATATTTT.

This clonotype was found many times. Here the CDR3 DNA reads TGTGCCAGCAGCCAAGAAGGGGATTCTTTCTACAATGAGCAGTTCTTC. It encodes CASSQEGDSFYNEQFF. The chain is built from TRBV14 and TRBJ2-1, with D possibly TRBD1 on 5 matching bases. The CDR3 totals 16 residues. The germline CDR1 and CDR2 sequences are SGHDN and FVKESK. Trimming pared 0 bases from V and 3 bases from J, leaving 12 bases between.

This clonotype was found many times. This chain links TRBV7-9 with TRBJ2-5; D call uncertain. Germline-derived CDR1 and CDR2 are SEHNR and FQNEAQ (reference sequence). The CDR3 is 11 residues long. Deletions cut 4 bases from V and 0 bases from J, with 0 bases between. Here the CDR3 DNA reads TGTGCCAGCAGCTACCAAGAGACCCAGTACTTC. Protein product: CASSYQETQYF.

This clonotype has ten or more counts. The chain combines TRBV7-8 with TRBJ2-7; 7 positions match TRBD1. With 5 bases clipped from V and 0 bases from J, the junction kept 7 bases outside the gene matches. Germline lookup yields CDR1 SGHVS and CDR2 FQNEAQ. The CDR3 is made up of 15 amino acids. CDR3 DNA sequence: TGTGCCAGCAGCCCCGGGACAGCAAGCTCCTACGAGCAGTACTTC. Translating it yields CASSPGTASSYEQYF.

This chain uses TRBV24-1 with TRBJ2-3, with 7 bases matching TRBD1. V trimming: 0 bases; J trimming: 0 bases; junction bases outside the gene matches: 2. There are 16 residues in the CDR3. CDR1 and CDR2 from the germline V gene are KGHDR and SFDVKD. The CDR3: CATSDLGTASTDTQYF. The CDR3 DNA reads TGTGCCACCAGTGATTTGGGGACAGCTAGCACAGATACGCAGTATTTT.

This clonotype was recorded many times. This chain's CDR3 is CATARGSLQETQYF. CDR3 coding DNA: TGCGCCACCGCCAGGGGGTCCCTCCAAGAGACCCAGTACTTC. The chain joins TRBV10-2 to TRBJ2-5; TRBD1 agrees at 7 bases. The V gene's germline CDR1 is WSHSY and CDR2 SAAADI. CDR3 length: 14 amino acids. With 10 bases clipped from V and 1 base from J, the junction kept 9 bases outside the gene matches.

Many counts were recorded for this clonotype. The chain carries TRBV6-6 and TRBJ2-7; D unclear. CDR3 length: 12 amino acids. Trimming took off 5 bases at V and 0 bases at J, with 5 bases between the two ends. In germline, CDR1 is MNHNY, CDR2 SVGAGI (reference sequence). DNA for the CDR3: TGTGCCAGCAGTCGGAGCTCCTACGAGCAGTACTTC. As protein: CASSRSSYEQYF.

This rearrangement joins TRBV4-2 to TRBJ1-2; possible D gene TRBD1, 5 bases. Germline V lookup: CDR1 LGHNA, CDR2 YNFKEQ. CDR3 length: 16 amino acids. V lost 0 bases to trimming and J lost 2 bases, with 13 bases between them. Here the CDR3 reads CASSQDSGAANYGYTF. In nucleotides, the CDR3 is TGTGCCAGCAGCCAAGATTCTGGGGCAGCCAACTATGGCTACACCTTC.

By sample share, this clonotype is medium-sized. The V call is TRBV20-1, the J call TRBJ2-1; D assignment may be TRBD1 or TRBD2 (6 bases each). With 4 bases removed from V and 3 bases from J, the gap between germline ends came to 10 bases. The CDR3 sequence is 13 residues long. In germline, CDR1 is DFQATT, CDR2 SNEGSKA (reference sequence). Written as DNA, the CDR3 is TGCAGTGCTAAACGGGGGCGCTACAATGAGCAGTTCTTC. It encodes CSAKRGRYNEQFF.

This clonotype was recorded at least ten times. J is TRBJ2-7 and V is TRBV30, with D possibly matching TRBD2 (7 bases). The ends were cut back, 2 bases at V and 1 base at J, with 12 bases in the middle. Germline V gene sequence: CDR1 GTSNPN, CDR2 SVGIG (reference sequence). The CDR3 totals 14 residues. The CDR3, as DNA: TGTGCCTGGAGTAGGGGGGGCCAATCCTACGAGCAGTACTTC. It translates to CAWSRGGQSYEQYF.

This clonotype was counted a few times. This chain connects TRBV20-1 to TRBJ1-2; D gene uncertain. The CDR3 runs 14 residues. Germline assignment: CDR1 DFQATT and CDR2 SNEGSKA (reference sequence). V was shortened by 1 base and J by 2 bases, with 11 bases between the two germline ends. CDR3 sequence (DNA): TGCAGTGCTAGAGTGTTAGGGAGGAACTATGGCTACACCTTC. Encoded protein: CSARVLGRNYGYTF.

The sample holds many counts of this clonotype. The rearrangement joins TRBV28 to TRBJ2-5, with D perhaps matching TRBD2 (6 bases). Per germline, CDR1 MDHEN and CDR2 SYDVKM. Trimming took off 10 bases at V and 12 bases at J, with 18 bases between the two ends. The CDR3 extends over 11 amino acids. The CDR3 nucleotides read TGTGCCACCCAAAGGGACTCCCAAGAGTACTTC. Translating gives CATQRDSQEYF.